This T cell receptor beta chain emerged from a study of blood T cell repertoires in COVID-19. In the study overall: Both acute and convalescent COVID-19 samples were obtained from the United States, Italy and Spain. Nucleic acid was either cDNA or gDNA, and it came from T cells, B-cell-depleted T cells, or PBMCs.

Methods used by the authors: Quantification of nucleated cells was approximated via reference gene primer amplification. Data came from immunoSEQ multiplex PCR; TCRdb stores just in-frame clones and leaves some out. The DNA gave D and trimming, while V, J and clone size come from that table. In the table there are 190,000 or so clones, more than 70% of which are singletons. Material: peripheral blood. This clonotype was obtained from a woman older than 75 with active or convalescent COVID-19.

This CDR3 is CSVSYGGVTEAFF. CDR3 sequence (DNA): TGCAGCGTTAGTTACGGGGGAGTTACTGAAGCTTTCTTT. The chain carries TRBV29-1 and TRBJ1-1; a possible D gene is TRBD1 (5 bases). CDR1 and CDR2 (germline): SQVTM, ANQGSEA. V was pared by 5 bases and J by 5 bases, with 15 bases between. The CDR3 has 13 amino acids.